These 18 T cell receptor beta chains came from one sample sequenced in a study of cytomegalovirus exposure and HLA in healthy donors. The primer mix had 60 Vbeta and 13 Jbeta primers. Profiled with immunoSEQ multiplex PCR; TCRdb holds only in-frame clones, not every one. The sample shows 50,000 to 70,000 clones, 60% to 80% of them seen only once. The sequenced sample consisted of PBMCs. These receptor sequences come from a female donor in good health and CMV-seronegative.

The V gene is TRBV19, the J gene TRBJ2-5; 9 bases map to TRBD2. With the DNA end fitting TRBJ2-7 better, the J assignment may be wrong. Germline CDR1 and CDR2: LNHDA and SQIVND (reference sequence). The CDR3 has 14 amino acids. The CDR3 sequence: CASRETSGRYEQYF. In nucleotides, the CDR3 is TGTGCCAGTAGAGAGACTAGCGGAAGATACGAGCAGTACTTC.

The V and J genes are TRBV10-3 and TRBJ2-2; possible D gene TRBD2, 6 bases. The CDR3 covers 14 residues. Germline CDR1 is ENHRY and CDR2 is SYGVKD. Trimming removed 9 bases from V and 0 bases from J, with 11 bases in between. The CDR3 DNA is TGTGCCATTACGGGGGTCGCGAACACCGGGGAGCTGTTTTTT. It codes for CAITGVANTGELFF.

This clone was detected only once. This chain uses TRBV7-9 with TRBJ1-6, with 11 bases matching TRBD1. CDR3 length equals 18 residues. Trimming cost V 5 bases and J 5 bases; bases outside gene matches: 11. The germline V gene encodes CDR1 SEHNR and CDR2 FQNEAQ (reference sequence). The DNA of the CDR3 is TGTGCCAGCAGCAGGGACAGGGGGGCGCGTGGTGATAATTCACCCCTCCACTTT. Its translation is CASSRDRGARGDNSPLHF. Looking up the rest from reference TRBV7-9 and TRBJ1-6 gives the full variable domain: DTGVSQNPRHKITKRGQNVTFRCDPISEHNRLYWYRQTLGQGPEFLTYFQNEAQLEKSRLLSDRFSAERPKGSFSTLEIQRTEQGDSAMYLCASSRDRGARGDNSPLHFGNGTRLTVT.

V and J are TRBV5-4 and TRBJ2-1; D possibly corresponds to TRBD1 (5 bases). V was clipped by 2 bases and J by 3 bases, with 12 bases between them. In germline, CDR1 is SGHNT, CDR2 YYREEE (reference sequence). This CDR3 is built from 15 residues. The CDR3 DNA reads TGTGCCAGCAGCTTTGAGAGTAGGGGCTACAATGAGCAGTTCTTC. It specifies CASSFESRGYNEQFF.

This chain joins TRBV15 and TRBJ2-3, with D unclear. CDR1 LNHNV and CDR2 YYDKDF come from the germline V gene (reference sequence). This CDR3 has 13 residues. With 4 bases removed from V and 4 bases from J, the gap between germline ends came to 9 bases. CDR3 nucleotide sequence: TGTGCCACCAGCAAAGACGGAGCAGATACGCAGTATTTT. Its protein product is CATSKDGADTQYF.

The rearrangement links TRBV4-3 to TRBJ1-1, with a tentative D call TRBD1 (5 bases). V was cut by 1 base and J by 3 bases, with 15 bases left in between. This CDR3 has 16 residues. CDR1 and CDR2 (germline): LGHNA, YSLEER. The CDR3 bases are TGCGCCAGCAGCCAAGGCCCTAACCCGGGGGACACTGAAGCTTTCTTT. This encodes CASSQGPNPGDTEAFF.

The genes are TRBV5-1 and TRBJ2-1, with a weak D call TRBD1 (6 bases). The CDR3 contains 13 residues. Germline CDR1 SGHRS, CDR2 YFSETQ. Deletions cut 0 bases from V and 7 bases from J, with 8 bases between. CDR3 amino acids: CASSLVGTNEQFF. The CDR3 DNA follows: TGCGCCAGCAGCTTGGTAGGGACAAATGAGCAGTTCTTC.

The V gene is TRBV18, the J gene TRBJ2-7; TRBD1 agrees at 8 bases. There are 13 residues in the CDR3. The V and J ends lost 8 bases and 5 bases, in that order; junction bases with no gene match: 8. From germline, CDR1 is KGHSH and CDR2 LQKENI. CDR3 sequence (DNA): TGTGCCAGCCTACAGGGGGTTCAAGACGAGCAGTACTTC. Translation gives CASLQGVQDEQYF.

The chain is built from TRBV5-1 and TRBJ2-1; 12 nucleotides match TRBD2. CDR3 length: 15 amino acids. CDR1 and CDR2 (germline): SGHRS, YFSETQ. The trim removed 1 base at V and 9 bases at J, leaving 5 bases unmatched. CDR3 nucleotides: TGCGCCAGCAGCTTGATGACTAGCGGGAGTACTGAGCAGTTCTTC. Translating it yields CASSLMTSGSTEQFF.

This sequence joins TRBV6-5 and TRBJ1-1, with D possibly matching TRBD1 (6 bases). Germline V gene lookup returns CDR1 MNHEY and CDR2 SVGAGI. The V gene lost 2 bases and the J gene lost 6 bases, with 16 bases spanning the gap. This CDR3 spans 15 amino acids. CDR3 DNA sequence: TGTGCCAGCAGTTACGGGGGGGCAGGGATCGCTGAAGCTTTCTTT. It yields the protein CASSYGGAGIAEAFF.

The chain couples TRBV19 to TRBJ2-7; D not certain. Germline V gene data show CDR1 as LNHDA and CDR2 as SQIVND (reference sequence). The germline V and J ends were trimmed by 5 bases and 3 bases, with 5 bases remaining between them. This CDR3 has 11 residues. The CDR3 spells CASSSGYEQYF. In DNA form, the CDR3 reads TGTGCCAGTAGTTCGGGCTACGAGCAGTACTTC.

This chain joins TRBV10-1 and TRBJ2-5; 7 bases are shared with TRBD2. The V gene end was trimmed by 4 bases and the J gene end by 5 bases; junction bases not matched to a gene: 10. This CDR3 has 15 residues. CDR1 and CDR2 (germline): WNHNN, SYGVQD (reference sequence). CDR3 sequence reads: CASSVGGRAVETQYF. The CDR3 bases are TGCGCCAGCAGTGTTGGGGGGAGGGCCGTGGAGACCCAGTACTTC.

The rearrangement uses TRBV28 and TRBJ2-1; weak D call: TRBD2 (5 bases). Trimming removed 5 bases at V and 13 bases at J, with 15 bases between. The germline CDR1 and CDR2 sequences are MDHEN and SYDVKM. The CDR3 has 12 amino acids. CDR3 sequence reads: CASSRFGLLQFF. The CDR3 DNA reads as TGTGCCAGCAGTCGTTTCGGACTTTTACAGTTCTTC.

The gene calls are TRBV5-4 and TRBJ2-3, with D perhaps matching TRBD2 (5 bases). Per the germline V gene, CDR1 is SGHNT and CDR2 is YYREEE (reference sequence). The length of the CDR3 is 15 residues. V lost 0 bases to trimming and J lost 2 bases, with 10 bases between them. The CDR3 nucleotides are TGTGCCAGCAGCTTGGTAGGACTCCTCACAGATACGCAGTATTTT. As protein: CASSLVGLLTDTQYF. The whole variable domain, remainder taken from reference TRBV5-4 and TRBJ2-3, is ETGVTQSPTHLIKTRGQQVTLRCSSQSGHNTVSWYQQALGQGPQFIFQYYREEENGRGNFPPRFSGLQFPNYSSELNVNALELDDSALYLCASSLVGLLTDTQYFGPGTRLTVL.

V usage is TRBV5-1 and J usage is TRBJ2-7; a weak D match, TRBD1 (7 bases). Per germline, CDR1 SGHRS and CDR2 YFSETQ. V lost 2 bases and J lost 5, with 17 bases in between. The CDR3 sequence is 15 residues long. Written as DNA, the CDR3 is TGCGCCAGCAGCTTATTGACAGGGAGGACTAACGAGCAGTACTTC. Protein product: CASSLLTGRTNEQYF.

This chain links TRBV2 with TRBJ2-5; 10 nucleotides agree with TRBD1. CDR3 length: 14 residues. V dropped 5 bases and J dropped 5; count of bases not matched to a gene: 5. Germline CDR1 is SNHLY and CDR2 is FYNNEI. CDR3: CASSSDRGGETQYF. The DNA for the CDR3 is TGTGCCAGCAGTTCGGACAGGGGGGGCGAGACCCAGTACTTC.

The V gene is TRBV5-1, the J gene TRBJ2-1; D unresolved. Trimming cost V 2 bases and J 7 bases, with 4 bases left between them. Germline CDR1 reads SGHRS; CDR2 reads YFSETQ. The CDR3 has 11 amino acids. The DNA for the CDR3 is TGCGCCAGCAGCTTCTTAAATGAGCAGTTCTTC. Translated, it gives CASSFLNEQFF.

The chain couples TRBV30 to TRBJ2-7; TRBD2 might be the D (5 bases). The CDR3 runs 14 residues. V lost 1 base, J lost 5 bases, and 15 bases lay in between. Germline V lookup: CDR1 GTSNPN, CDR2 SVGIG (reference sequence). The CDR3 is CAWSGAGVPNEQYF. CDR3 nucleotide sequence: TGTGCCTGGAGTGGCGCCGGGGTCCCTAACGAGCAGTACTTC.